A single T cell receptor beta chain is shown here with its context. PCR employed 60 Vbeta and 13 Jbeta primers. Authors' data handling: A follow-up analysis tallied 65 million to 80 million unique TCR beta chains, 8.5 million to 14 million shared. Sequencing used immunoSEQ multiplex PCR; TCRdb keeps in-frame clones, though not all of them. The V and J calls and clone size come from that table; D and trimming were worked out from the DNA. The sample yields some 190,000 clones, 85% to 90% seen once. After removal of 4 bases from V and 3 bases from J, the junction contained 10 bases not matched to a gene. The CDR3 extends over 16 amino acids. CDR1 is SGHTS and CDR2 is YDEGEE in the germline V gene. The sample is drawn from a study of cytomegalovirus exposure and HLA in healthy donors.

The sample comprised PBMCs. The J gene is TRBJ1-5, the V gene TRBV5-8, with TRBD1 matching 7 bases. The TCR comes from a man younger than 45 in good health and CMV-seronegative. CDR3 coding DNA: TGTGCCAGCAGCGCACACAGGGGATTGCCCAATCAGCCCCAGCATTTT. As protein: CASSAHRGLPNQPQHF. The full variable domain, with the rest looked up from reference TRBV5-8 and TRBJ1-5, is EAGVTQSPTHLIKTRGQQATLRCSPISGHTSVYWYQQALGLGLQFLLWYDEGEERNRGNFPPRFSGRQFPNYSSELNVNALELEDSALYLCASSAHRGLPNQPQHFGDGTRLSIL.